The next 15 T cell receptor beta chains were all read from a single sample in a study of CD8+ T cells in alopecia areata. Reverse transcribed after extraction, RNA yielded cDNA as the sequencing template. Assay: immunoSEQ multiplex PCR; the TCRdb copy retains only in-frame clones and omits some. Among about 150,000 clones listed, 62% were seen once. Sample: CD8+ T cells sorted from blood. All receptors derive from a human donor in good health.

About this clone itself: In the same sample, other DNA sequences code for this CDR3. CDR3 amino acids: CSVEDRAGYTF. As DNA, the CDR3 is TGCAGCGTTGAGGACAGGGCTGGCTACACCTTC. This chain links TRBV29-1 with TRBJ1-2, with 8 bases fitting TRBD1. Germline trimming cut 3 bases from V and 7 bases from J; bases unmatched to any gene: 1. Germline-derived CDR1 and CDR2 are SQVTM and ANQGSEA. This CDR3 region has 11 residues.

The chain has TRBV7-8 and TRBJ2-2; 9 positions match TRBD2. CDR3 size: 17 residues. CDR1 is SGHVS and CDR2 is FQNEAQ in the germline V gene. The J segment lost 0 bases and the V segment lost 2 bases, leaving 4 bases of the junction unmatched. This CDR3 is CASSLSPSGANTGELFF. CDR3 DNA sequence: TGTGCCAGCAGCTTAAGCCCTAGCGGGGCGAACACCGGGGAGCTGTTTTTT.

The J gene is TRBJ2-2, the V gene TRBV5-6; D is uncertain. V lost 7 bases to trimming and J lost 0 bases, with 7 bases between them. This CDR3 region has 13 residues. CDR1 is SGHDT and CDR2 is YYEEEE in the germline V gene. CDR3 residues: CASEEPNTGELFF. The CDR3, as DNA: TGTGCCAGCGAAGAGCCGAACACCGGGGAGCTGTTTTTT.

The chain employs TRBV27 and TRBJ2-7; D perhaps matches TRBD1 (5 bases). CDR1 is MNHEY, CDR2 SMNVEV, per germline (reference sequence). The germline V and J ends were trimmed by 5 bases and 6 bases, with 14 bases remaining between them. The CDR3 has 13 residues. The DNA of the CDR3 is TGTGCCAGCAGTCAAATGGGGCCCGGCGAGCAGTACTTC. Translated, it gives CASSQMGPGEQYF.

The genes are TRBV2 and TRBJ2-2; 7 positions agree with TRBD2. Germline values: CDR1 SNHLY, CDR2 FYNNEI. Trimming took 8 bases from V and 1 from J; bases not matched to a gene: 7. The CDR3 is 15 amino acids. CDR3 in DNA: TGTGCCAGCCAGCCCGCTAGCGGGAACACCGGGGAGCTGTTTTTT. Translation gives CASQPASGNTGELFF.

The chain has TRBV9 and TRBJ1-1; D is ambiguous. The germline V gene encodes CDR1 SGDLS and CDR2 YYNGEE. CDR3 length equals 15 residues. The V end lost 0 bases, the J end lost 1 base, and 10 bases lay between the germline ends. For the CDR3, the DNA is TGTGCCAGCAGCGTAGGTGGGAGTCCGAACACTGAAGCTTTCTTT. Translating gives CASSVGGSPNTEAFF.

V and J are TRBV2 and TRBJ2-7; a weak D match, TRBD1 (7 bases). CDR1 is SNHLY and CDR2 is FYNNEI in the germline V gene. The CDR3 spans 14 residues. V gave up 6 bases and J gave up 5 bases, with 17 bases separating them. This CDR3 reads CASRLRQGLNEQYF. CDR3 nucleotide sequence: TGTGCCAGCAGACTTAGACAGGGACTCAACGAGCAGTACTTC.

In this sample, this clone turned up a few times. This chain's CDR3 is CASSFPLGTYNEQFF. The CDR3 DNA follows: TGTGCCAGCAGCTTCCCCCTTGGCACCTACAATGAGCAGTTCTTC. The genes are TRBV7-9 and TRBJ2-1; the D is unclear. Germline V CDR1 and CDR2: SEHNR, FQNEAQ (reference sequence). V was clipped by 3 bases and J by 2 bases, with 11 bases between them. This CDR3 is built from 15 residues.

The genes are TRBV5-1 and TRBJ2-6; no reliable D call. Germline lookup yields CDR1 SGHRS and CDR2 YFSETQ. This CDR3 contains 15 residues. V was trimmed by 4 bases and J by 2 bases, leaving 10 bases between them. The CDR3 nucleotides read TGCGCCAGCAGCCAATTTGTGGCTGGGGCCAACGTCCTGACTTTC. As protein: CASSQFVAGANVLTF.

V and J are TRBV2 and TRBJ1-1; no firm D call. From germline, CDR1 is SNHLY and CDR2 FYNNEI. V was cut by 2 bases and J by 3 bases, with 4 bases left in between. There are 12 residues in the CDR3. CDR3 DNA sequence: TGTGCCAGCAGTGAATGGTACACTGAAGCTTTCTTT. Protein product: CASSEWYTEAFF.

This clone was seen a few times. This sequence joins TRBV5-4 and TRBJ2-4; tentatively, D is TRBD2 (6 bases). Trimming pared 4 bases from V and 7 bases from J, leaving 9 bases between. CDR3 size: 12 residues. Looked up from germline, CDR1 is SGHNT and CDR2 is YYREEE (reference sequence). CDR3 in amino acids: CASSRDSNIQYF. The CDR3 nucleotides read TGTGCCAGCAGCCGGGACTCGAACATTCAGTACTTC.

CDR3 nucleotides: TGTGCCAGCAGTTACGGAGCGGGAAGTGAGCAGTTCTTC. Protein sequence: CASSYGAGSEQFF. The genes are TRBV6-5 and TRBJ2-1; 7 bases match TRBD2. CDR3 length: 13 amino acids. The germline V gene has CDR1 MNHEY and CDR2 SVGAGI. With 2 bases clipped from V and 9 bases from J, the junction kept 4 bases outside the gene matches.

This chain links TRBV6-1 with TRBJ2-1; no firm D call. The germline V gene encodes CDR1 MNHNS and CDR2 SASEGT. CDR3 length equals 12 residues. V shed 7 bases and J shed 2 bases, with 6 bases lying between them. Here the CDR3 reads CASKTAYNEQFF. DNA for the CDR3: TGTGCCAGCAAAACCGCCTACAATGAGCAGTTCTTC.

This clone was counted a few times. The chain's CDR3 is CASSLQGMGNTEAFF. The CDR3 DNA is TGTGCCAGCAGCCTGCAGGGGATGGGGAACACTGAAGCTTTCTTT. The chain has TRBV7-9 and TRBJ1-1; D is possibly TRBD1 (6 bases). Per the germline V gene, CDR1 is SEHNR and CDR2 is FQNEAQ (reference sequence). The V and J ends lost 5 bases and 1 base respectively, with 14 bases between them. This CDR3 is built from 15 residues.

This chain connects TRBV9 to TRBJ2-2; TRBD2 aligns across 7 bases. Trimming at V came to 4 bases and at J to 2 bases, leaving 11 bases not matched to a gene. Germline V gene sequence: CDR1 SGDLS, CDR2 YYNGEE. The CDR3 length is 17 residues. In DNA, the CDR3 is TGTGCCAGCAGCTTCCCGGCGGGAGCTGGTAACACCGGGGAGCTGTTTTTT. Translating gives CASSFPAGAGNTGELFF.